This TCR beta chain originates from a study of blood T cell repertoires in COVID-19 (TCRdb year 2020). As for the study more broadly: Collaborator samples came from the United States, Italy and Spain and covered acute and convalescent phases of COVID-19. Where HLA class I and class II types were available, the types were taken from metadata supplied by the sample provider, not from assay-based typing. Samples were obtained from the ongoing ImmuneRACE study (first 160 participants) and from 1,254 subjects provided by 6 global collaborators. Deeply sampled blood TCRbeta repertoires from subjects exposed to, actively infected with, or recovered from COVID-19 were included in the dataset. Sample metadata almost always included a de-identified subject ID, COVID-19 status, age in years and sex. The material from the prospective study consisted of cDNA or gDNA derived from T cells, B-cell-depleted T cells, or PBMCs. A freely available public database, intended as a resource for researchers studying the immune response to SARS-CoV-2, is where the repertoires were released. Beyond this particular receptor, the publication reports: The quantity of clinical and demographic metadata differed by source and by participant and was supplied without curation.

TCRbeta CDR3 regions were amplified from genomic DNA using the immunoSEQ Assay, a bias-controlled multiplex PCR. The source study handled its data this way. The number of nucleated cells in each sample was estimated from the amplification of reference gene primers within the assay. Sequence reads were collapsed and filtered to measure the absolute abundance of every unique TCRbeta CDR3 rearrangement. For each sample, productive Simpson clonality was calculated as the square root of Simpson's diversity index over productive rearrangements. The table comes from immuneACCESS by way of TCRdb, which keeps in-frame sequences with V and J called. Part of the clones is missing from these tables; in studies checked, under half for an unresolved V gene and the rest for unknown reasons. That table gives V, J and clone size, and the DNA gave D and trimming. The sample table records over 90,000 clones; approximately 82% of these occur just once. The top ten hold 6.5% to 8.5% of the sample.

CDR1 SGHAT and CDR2 FQNNGV are derived from the germline V gene. The V and J ends are trimmed by 1 base and 2 bases, leaving 8 bases between them. Taken from cysteine to phenylalanine, the CDR3 has 14 residues. CDR3 DNA only is kept here, 42 bases in frame from base 1. To note about this clone: Its antigen is still unknown. Qualities for individual bases were not recorded, and no much larger clone is one base off.

The collaborating institutions used their own protocols to collect whole blood in K2EDTA tubes. For TCRbeta analysis, collaborator samples were shipped as frozen whole blood, as isolated PBMCs, or as DNA extracted from either sample type. This TCR was sampled from a middle-aged man with active or convalescent COVID-19. The sequence joins TRBV11-2 to TRBJ2-5; no D gene call is confident. Sequencing was done on a sample of peripheral blood. The CDR3 sequence is CASSLGARQETQYF. The nucleotide sequence is TGTGCCAGCAGCTTAGGTGCTAGGCAAGAGACCCAGTACTTC.